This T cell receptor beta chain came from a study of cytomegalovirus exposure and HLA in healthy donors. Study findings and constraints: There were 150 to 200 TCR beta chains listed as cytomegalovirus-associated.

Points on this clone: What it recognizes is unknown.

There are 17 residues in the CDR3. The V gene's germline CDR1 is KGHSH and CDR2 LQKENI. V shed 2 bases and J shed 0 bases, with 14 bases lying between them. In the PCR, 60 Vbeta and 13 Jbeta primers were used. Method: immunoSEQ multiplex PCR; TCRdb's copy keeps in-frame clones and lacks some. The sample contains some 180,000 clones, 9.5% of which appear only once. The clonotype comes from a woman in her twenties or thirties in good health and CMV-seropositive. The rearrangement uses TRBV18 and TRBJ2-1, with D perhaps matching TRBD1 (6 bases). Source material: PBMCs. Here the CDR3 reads CASSPTSGDSSYNEQFF. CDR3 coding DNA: TGTGCCAGCTCACCAACGTCAGGGGATAGCTCCTACAATGAGCAGTTCTTC.